This T cell receptor (beta chain) was recovered during a study of CD8+ T cells in alopecia areata. cDNA prepared by RNA extraction and subsequent reverse transcription served as the template for sequencing. Sequencing used immunoSEQ multiplex PCR; TCRdb keeps in-frame clones, though not all of them. The data show approximately 140,000 clones, about 88% seen once. Stated treatment: oral pan-JAK inhibitor, 5-10 mg twice daily. Germline V lookup: CDR1 SGDLS, CDR2 YYNGEE. Trimming removed 0 bases at V and 2 bases at J, with 9 bases between. CDR3 length equals 14 residues. Material: CD8+ T cells sorted from blood, obtained at week 4, from a patient treated with tofacitinib. This chain links TRBV9 with TRBJ2-7; weak D call: TRBD2 (6 bases). This TCR derives from a human donor with alopecia areata. The CDR3 DNA sequence: TGTGCCAGCAGCGTAGAGGAGGGACCCTACGAGCAGTACTTC. It encodes CASSVEEGPYEQYF. The whole variable domain, filled in from reference TRBV9 and TRBJ2-7, reads DSGVTQTPKHLITATGQRVTLRCSPRSGDLSVYWYQQSLDQGLQFLIQYYNGEERAKGNILERFSAQQFPDLHSELNLSSLELGDSALYFCASSVEEGPYEQYFGPGTRLTVT.